This TCR beta chain was retrieved from a study of radiotherapy plus CTLA-4 blockade in lung cancer. Study summary: With roughly 30% of patients having disease control, objective responses were seen in roughly 19%.

The protocol was immunoSEQ multiplex PCR, while the TCRdb copy is restricted to in-frame clones and leaves out a portion. The sample yields fewer than 35,000 clones, 70% to 80% seen once. Germline V gene data show CDR1 as WSHSY and CDR2 as SAAADI. The CDR3 spans 13 residues. V shed 8 bases and J 2 bases; nucleotides not matched to a gene: 2. On this clone: The antigen remains unidentified.

Broader study findings: According to reports, early shifts in blood T cell clones, alongside interferon-beta, forecast response most accurately. TCR clones originating in tumors grew in number in blood after radiotherapy plus ipilimumab.

In chemo-refractory metastatic non-small-cell lung cancer, patients got ipilimumab CTLA-4 blockade together with focal radiation. Sequenced here: peripheral blood, sampled from a patient treated with radiotherapy plus ipilimumab. This TCR came from a human donor with non-small cell lung cancer that progressed on radiotherapy plus ipilimumab. The chain carries TRBV10-2 and TRBJ2-7; 11 positions match TRBD2. This CDR3 is CASGTSGPYEQYF. The CDR3 DNA sequence: TGCGCCAGCGGGACTAGCGGCCCCTACGAGCAGTACTTC.